This T cell receptor beta chain came from a study of CD8 T cells in ankylosing spondylitis (dated by TCRdb to 2016 to 2017). With regard to the full study: T cell receptor beta repertoires were profiled in healthy donors and ankylosing spondylitis patients so that disease-linked TCR variants could be found. The full study cohort comprised around 23 ankylosing spondylitis patients and 85 to 120 healthy donors. Peripheral blood samples were taken, and synovial fluid was additionally collected from ankylosing spondylitis patients. Broad study findings and their caveats: Some TCR beta motif variants had previously been reported in synovial fluid and blood of reactive arthritis patients, which suggested common disease-initiation mechanisms. The disease-linked clones were reported to be significantly enriched in matched synovial fluid samples from ankylosing spondylitis patients. Blood from ankylosing spondylitis patients appeared to be characterized by a TCR beta motif made up of fewer than ten highly homologous amino acid variants. In peripheral blood, the disease-linked clones were found at relatively low frequencies and had a CD8+ phenotype.

This clonotype was seen more than once but under ten times. It lacks a known antigen. Per-base qualities were not stored, and no clone one base away is much larger. These reads were obtained on an Illumina HiSeq 2500. Quantitative 5'-RACE with molecular barcodes was used to prepare TCR beta libraries. The published analysis was carried out like this. A new computational method, built on a probabilistic model of VDJ rearrangement, was used to identify disease-linked TCR variants. The public sequencing data were trimmed at Q25 with fastp and processed into clonotypes with MiXCR by TCRdb, which kept only in-frame beta chains. Rows with a matching CDR3 protein are joined into one entry that keeps the most common DNA and genes. V and J calls and clone size were set by TCRdb, not the authors. The sample has a few hundred thousand distinct CDR3 sequences on record, 20% to 25% of them singletons. 3.5% of the sample belongs to the ten largest clones.

The CDR3 measures 14 amino acids from cysteine to phenylalanine. Only the CDR3 region is kept as DNA, spanning 42 bases read in frame from base 1. V was cut back by 2 bases and J by 3 bases, leaving a gap of 9 bases between them. Sequences MNHEY (CDR1) and SVGAGI (CDR2) are obtained from the germline V gene. The sequence is built from TRBV6-5 and TRBJ2-3; the D gene lacks a confident call. Sequencing used blood, either unsorted or a sorted T cell fraction (not recorded which). The origin of this receptor is a female donor with ankylosing spondylitis or in good health (not recorded which). The nucleotides read TGTGCCAGCAGTTACACTGTTAGAACAGATACGCAGTATTTT. Its translation is CASSYTVRTDTQYF.